The subject of this entry is one T cell receptor beta chain. Separate cDNA molecules each had unique molecular identifiers attached to them. Via MiXCR, TCRdb re-called the 5' RACE reads, giving one row per CDR3 protein. The profile shows 50,000 to 70,000 distinct CDR3 sequences, more than 8.5% of them singletons. This CDR3 has 15 residues. Germline-derived CDR1 and CDR2 are SGDLS and YYNGEE. V lost 4 bases and J lost 5, with 13 bases in between. This record comes from a study of early T cells in non-severe SARS-CoV-2 infection. Study details: Investigators sequenced bulk RNA drawn from unsorted whole blood, and chains remained unpaired.

The chain links TRBV9 to TRBJ1-6; D is possibly TRBD1 (6 bases). Material: whole blood. The clonotype comes from an adult who was a healthcare worker with PCR-confirmed SARS-CoV-2 infection or an uninfected control (not recorded which). CDR3: CASSSQGRNNSPLHF. Written as DNA, the CDR3 is TGTGCCAGCAGCTCCCAGGGGCGGAATAATTCACCCCTCCACTTT.